The next 14 T cell receptor beta chains were all read from a single sample in a study of control samples from healthy donors and cancer patients. The data were produced by immunoSEQ multiplex PCR, yet TCRdb's version contains in-frame clones alone and is incomplete. The sample holds about 160,000 clones, 90% to 95% seen once. Sequencing was performed on blood. The receptor source for this set is a woman aged 40 to 50 in good health.

V and J are TRBV6-2 or TRBV6-3 and TRBJ1-1; D unclear. Trimming took off 5 bases at V and 1 base at J, with 8 bases between the two ends. From germline, CDR1 is MNHEY and CDR2 SVGEGT. This CDR3 is built from 13 residues. The CDR3 region has the DNA TGTGCCAGCAGTCCCCCACCGAACACTGAAGCTTTCTTT. Translation gives CASSPPPNTEAFF.

The rearrangement joins TRBV9 to TRBJ1-3; D is unclear. The CDR3 covers 14 residues. Trimming stripped 4 bases from V and 0 bases from J, with 8 bases between. Germline-derived CDR1 and CDR2 are SGDLS and YYNGEE. This CDR3 is CASSLSTSGNTIYF. The CDR3 nucleotides are TGTGCCAGCAGCCTAAGCACCTCTGGAAACACCATATATTTT. Complete variable domain (other parts from reference TRBV9 and TRBJ1-3): DSGVTQTPKHLITATGQRVTLRCSPRSGDLSVYWYQQSLDQGLQFLIQYYNGEERAKGNILERFSAQQFPDLHSELNLSSLELGDSALYFCASSLSTSGNTIYFGEGSWLTVV.

The chain is built from TRBV3-1 (or the pseudogene TRBV3-2) and TRBJ1-3; 7 bases align to TRBD1. V shed 1 base and J 0 bases; nucleotides not matched to a gene: 9. CDR1 is LGHDT and CDR2 is YNNKEL in the germline V gene (reference sequence). CDR3 length: 18 amino acids. The CDR3 DNA reads TGTGCCAGCAGCCAAGGACATAACAGGGGTAGCTCTGGAAACACCATATATTTT. Amino acids: CASSQGHNRGSSGNTIYF.

This rearrangement joins TRBV3-1 (or the pseudogene TRBV3-2) to TRBJ1-5, with D unclear. This CDR3 is built from 14 residues. From germline, CDR1 is LGHDT and CDR2 YNNKEL (reference sequence). The V and J ends lost 0 bases and 4 bases respectively, with 7 bases between them. The CDR3 DNA reads TGTGCCAGCAGCCAAGATTGGGGTAATCAGCCCCAGCATTTT. Protein sequence: CASSQDWGNQPQHF.

This clone was recorded only once. The chain uses TRBV28 and TRBJ1-5; the D gene is possibly TRBD1 (6 bases). CDR1 is MDHEN and CDR2 is SYDVKM in the germline V gene. There are 16 residues in the CDR3. Trimming shortened V by 7 bases and J by 3 bases, and 19 bases separated the two germline ends. Here the CDR3 DNA reads TGTGCCAGCACCCGGAGGGGGATAGGGGCCAATCAGCCCCAGCATTTT. Amino acid sequence: CASTRRGIGANQPQHF.

The gene calls are TRBV10-1 and TRBJ2-4, with 9 bases fitting TRBD2. The CDR3 contains 17 residues. Germline CDR1 reads WNHNN; CDR2 reads SYGVQD (reference sequence). V was clipped by 0 bases and J by 0 bases; unmatched bases: 3. The CDR3 region is CASSESTLAGAKNIQYF. The CDR3 DNA follows: TGCGCCAGCAGTGAGTCGACACTAGCGGGAGCCAAAAACATTCAGTACTTC.

The chain joins TRBV7-8 to TRBJ1-2; TRBD1 matches at 10 bases. The trim removed 5 bases at V and 5 bases at J, leaving 2 bases unmatched. This CDR3 comprises 13 residues. Germline CDR1 SGHVS, CDR2 FQNEAQ. The CDR3 coding sequence is TGTGCCAGCAGCCGGGACAGGGGATATGGCTACACCTTC. Its translation is CASSRDRGYGYTF.

The V gene is TRBV4-3, the J gene TRBJ1-2, with D possibly TRBD1 on 6 matching bases. Germline V gene data show CDR1 as LGHNA and CDR2 as YSLEER. The CDR3 extends over 16 amino acids. V lost 1 base and J lost 8, with 20 bases in between. This CDR3 reads CASSQGATGPNRGYTF. CDR3 DNA: TGCGCCAGCAGCCAAGGGGCTACAGGGCCTAATCGGGGCTACACCTTC.

This clone was recorded once. This rearrangement joins TRBV7-9 to TRBJ1-4; 9 positions agree with TRBD1. The V segment lost 5 bases and the J segment 6 bases; nucleotides outside the gene matches: 7. Germline-derived CDR1 and CDR2 are SEHNR and FQNEAQ (reference sequence). CDR3 size: 15 residues. The CDR3 DNA follows: TGTGCCAGCAGCCAAGGACAGGGGCGGGATGAAAAACTGTTTTTT. Translating gives CASSQGQGRDEKLFF.

V is TRBV5-1 and J is TRBJ2-3, with TRBD2 matching over 12 bases. Germline assignment: CDR1 SGHRS and CDR2 YFSETQ. J gave up 7 bases and V 3 bases, and 6 bases lay outside the gene matches. There are 15 residues in the CDR3. The CDR3 coding sequence is TGCGCCAGCAGCTCGATTCTAGCGGGGGGGAATACGCAGTATTTT. Translated: CASSSILAGGNTQYF.

V is TRBV2 and J is TRBJ1-1; no reliable D call. Germline-derived CDR1 and CDR2 are SNHLY and FYNNEI. The V end was cut by 4 bases, the J end by 1 base, with 13 bases between. The CDR3 loop spans 15 amino acids. The CDR3 DNA is TGTGCCAGCAGTGTCCCAGAGGTTTCGAACACTGAAGCTTTCTTT. Its translation is CASSVPEVSNTEAFF.

This clone appeared a single time. This chain joins TRBV10-1 and TRBJ2-7; TRBD2 agrees at 7 bases. CDR1 is WNHNN, CDR2 SYGVQD, per germline (reference sequence). This CDR3 region has 16 residues. V gave up 6 bases and J gave up 3 bases; unmatched junction bases: 14. The CDR3: CASSGPGGAGNYEQYF. CDR3 coding DNA: TGCGCCAGCAGCGGTCCCGGGGGAGCGGGGAACTACGAGCAGTACTTC.

In this sample, this clone turned up once. The chain carries TRBV5-4 and TRBJ1-2; TRBD1 aligns across 7 bases. This CDR3 region has 11 residues. Germline loops: CDR1 SGHNT, CDR2 YYREEE (reference sequence). J gave up 10 bases and V 4 bases, and 4 bases lay outside the gene matches. The CDR3 DNA reads TGTGCCAGCAGCAGGGACAGATTCTACACCTTC. Translating gives CASSRDRFYTF.

This rearrangement joins TRBV5-6 to TRBJ1-2, with D maybe TRBD1 (6 bases). The CDR3 has 12 residues. Trimming took 3 bases from V and 6 from J, leaving 9 bases between them. Looked up from germline, CDR1 is SGHDT and CDR2 is YYEEEE. CDR3 loop: CASSYRVNGYTF. CDR3 sequence (DNA): TGTGCCAGCAGCTACAGGGTTAATGGCTACACCTTC.